Sequencing of this TCR beta chain was carried out in a study of Ad26.COV2.S vaccination and SARS-CoV-2 variants. Study summary: Into the muscle, Ad26.COV2.S was dosed once or twice, 56 days apart.

Data came from immunoSEQ multiplex PCR; TCRdb stores just in-frame clones and leaves some out. This table holds around 300,000 clones, about 89% found once. This CDR3 is built from 16 residues. Looked up from germline, CDR1 is SGHTA and CDR2 is FQGNSA. Trimming removed 3 bases from V and 2 bases from J; junction bases left unmatched: 5. As regards this clone: The antigen is undetermined.

As to treatment: about 20 received Ad26.COV2.S at low or high dose, single or two shots; roughly 5 received placebo; per-sample allocation not given. Samples were taken on day 63 after the first vaccine or placebo injection. The individual, an adult aged 18-55 years, was a donor in Boston. Overall study results and limits: Similar non-spike TCR breadth was observed in recipients of vaccine and of placebo. Overall T cell responses may have been underestimated by the analyses of TCR breadth and depth.

This clonotype originated in a person aged 18-60 years who received the Ad26.COV2.S COVID-19 vaccine or a placebo. The gene calls are TRBV7-2 and TRBJ2-3; 10 positions agree with TRBD1. The sample was peripheral blood, taken in a trial of Ad26.COV2.S vaccine versus placebo. The CDR3 coding sequence is TGTGCCAGCAGCTTGGGACAGGGGACATTCACAGATACGCAGTATTTT. Residues: CASSLGQGTFTDTQYF.